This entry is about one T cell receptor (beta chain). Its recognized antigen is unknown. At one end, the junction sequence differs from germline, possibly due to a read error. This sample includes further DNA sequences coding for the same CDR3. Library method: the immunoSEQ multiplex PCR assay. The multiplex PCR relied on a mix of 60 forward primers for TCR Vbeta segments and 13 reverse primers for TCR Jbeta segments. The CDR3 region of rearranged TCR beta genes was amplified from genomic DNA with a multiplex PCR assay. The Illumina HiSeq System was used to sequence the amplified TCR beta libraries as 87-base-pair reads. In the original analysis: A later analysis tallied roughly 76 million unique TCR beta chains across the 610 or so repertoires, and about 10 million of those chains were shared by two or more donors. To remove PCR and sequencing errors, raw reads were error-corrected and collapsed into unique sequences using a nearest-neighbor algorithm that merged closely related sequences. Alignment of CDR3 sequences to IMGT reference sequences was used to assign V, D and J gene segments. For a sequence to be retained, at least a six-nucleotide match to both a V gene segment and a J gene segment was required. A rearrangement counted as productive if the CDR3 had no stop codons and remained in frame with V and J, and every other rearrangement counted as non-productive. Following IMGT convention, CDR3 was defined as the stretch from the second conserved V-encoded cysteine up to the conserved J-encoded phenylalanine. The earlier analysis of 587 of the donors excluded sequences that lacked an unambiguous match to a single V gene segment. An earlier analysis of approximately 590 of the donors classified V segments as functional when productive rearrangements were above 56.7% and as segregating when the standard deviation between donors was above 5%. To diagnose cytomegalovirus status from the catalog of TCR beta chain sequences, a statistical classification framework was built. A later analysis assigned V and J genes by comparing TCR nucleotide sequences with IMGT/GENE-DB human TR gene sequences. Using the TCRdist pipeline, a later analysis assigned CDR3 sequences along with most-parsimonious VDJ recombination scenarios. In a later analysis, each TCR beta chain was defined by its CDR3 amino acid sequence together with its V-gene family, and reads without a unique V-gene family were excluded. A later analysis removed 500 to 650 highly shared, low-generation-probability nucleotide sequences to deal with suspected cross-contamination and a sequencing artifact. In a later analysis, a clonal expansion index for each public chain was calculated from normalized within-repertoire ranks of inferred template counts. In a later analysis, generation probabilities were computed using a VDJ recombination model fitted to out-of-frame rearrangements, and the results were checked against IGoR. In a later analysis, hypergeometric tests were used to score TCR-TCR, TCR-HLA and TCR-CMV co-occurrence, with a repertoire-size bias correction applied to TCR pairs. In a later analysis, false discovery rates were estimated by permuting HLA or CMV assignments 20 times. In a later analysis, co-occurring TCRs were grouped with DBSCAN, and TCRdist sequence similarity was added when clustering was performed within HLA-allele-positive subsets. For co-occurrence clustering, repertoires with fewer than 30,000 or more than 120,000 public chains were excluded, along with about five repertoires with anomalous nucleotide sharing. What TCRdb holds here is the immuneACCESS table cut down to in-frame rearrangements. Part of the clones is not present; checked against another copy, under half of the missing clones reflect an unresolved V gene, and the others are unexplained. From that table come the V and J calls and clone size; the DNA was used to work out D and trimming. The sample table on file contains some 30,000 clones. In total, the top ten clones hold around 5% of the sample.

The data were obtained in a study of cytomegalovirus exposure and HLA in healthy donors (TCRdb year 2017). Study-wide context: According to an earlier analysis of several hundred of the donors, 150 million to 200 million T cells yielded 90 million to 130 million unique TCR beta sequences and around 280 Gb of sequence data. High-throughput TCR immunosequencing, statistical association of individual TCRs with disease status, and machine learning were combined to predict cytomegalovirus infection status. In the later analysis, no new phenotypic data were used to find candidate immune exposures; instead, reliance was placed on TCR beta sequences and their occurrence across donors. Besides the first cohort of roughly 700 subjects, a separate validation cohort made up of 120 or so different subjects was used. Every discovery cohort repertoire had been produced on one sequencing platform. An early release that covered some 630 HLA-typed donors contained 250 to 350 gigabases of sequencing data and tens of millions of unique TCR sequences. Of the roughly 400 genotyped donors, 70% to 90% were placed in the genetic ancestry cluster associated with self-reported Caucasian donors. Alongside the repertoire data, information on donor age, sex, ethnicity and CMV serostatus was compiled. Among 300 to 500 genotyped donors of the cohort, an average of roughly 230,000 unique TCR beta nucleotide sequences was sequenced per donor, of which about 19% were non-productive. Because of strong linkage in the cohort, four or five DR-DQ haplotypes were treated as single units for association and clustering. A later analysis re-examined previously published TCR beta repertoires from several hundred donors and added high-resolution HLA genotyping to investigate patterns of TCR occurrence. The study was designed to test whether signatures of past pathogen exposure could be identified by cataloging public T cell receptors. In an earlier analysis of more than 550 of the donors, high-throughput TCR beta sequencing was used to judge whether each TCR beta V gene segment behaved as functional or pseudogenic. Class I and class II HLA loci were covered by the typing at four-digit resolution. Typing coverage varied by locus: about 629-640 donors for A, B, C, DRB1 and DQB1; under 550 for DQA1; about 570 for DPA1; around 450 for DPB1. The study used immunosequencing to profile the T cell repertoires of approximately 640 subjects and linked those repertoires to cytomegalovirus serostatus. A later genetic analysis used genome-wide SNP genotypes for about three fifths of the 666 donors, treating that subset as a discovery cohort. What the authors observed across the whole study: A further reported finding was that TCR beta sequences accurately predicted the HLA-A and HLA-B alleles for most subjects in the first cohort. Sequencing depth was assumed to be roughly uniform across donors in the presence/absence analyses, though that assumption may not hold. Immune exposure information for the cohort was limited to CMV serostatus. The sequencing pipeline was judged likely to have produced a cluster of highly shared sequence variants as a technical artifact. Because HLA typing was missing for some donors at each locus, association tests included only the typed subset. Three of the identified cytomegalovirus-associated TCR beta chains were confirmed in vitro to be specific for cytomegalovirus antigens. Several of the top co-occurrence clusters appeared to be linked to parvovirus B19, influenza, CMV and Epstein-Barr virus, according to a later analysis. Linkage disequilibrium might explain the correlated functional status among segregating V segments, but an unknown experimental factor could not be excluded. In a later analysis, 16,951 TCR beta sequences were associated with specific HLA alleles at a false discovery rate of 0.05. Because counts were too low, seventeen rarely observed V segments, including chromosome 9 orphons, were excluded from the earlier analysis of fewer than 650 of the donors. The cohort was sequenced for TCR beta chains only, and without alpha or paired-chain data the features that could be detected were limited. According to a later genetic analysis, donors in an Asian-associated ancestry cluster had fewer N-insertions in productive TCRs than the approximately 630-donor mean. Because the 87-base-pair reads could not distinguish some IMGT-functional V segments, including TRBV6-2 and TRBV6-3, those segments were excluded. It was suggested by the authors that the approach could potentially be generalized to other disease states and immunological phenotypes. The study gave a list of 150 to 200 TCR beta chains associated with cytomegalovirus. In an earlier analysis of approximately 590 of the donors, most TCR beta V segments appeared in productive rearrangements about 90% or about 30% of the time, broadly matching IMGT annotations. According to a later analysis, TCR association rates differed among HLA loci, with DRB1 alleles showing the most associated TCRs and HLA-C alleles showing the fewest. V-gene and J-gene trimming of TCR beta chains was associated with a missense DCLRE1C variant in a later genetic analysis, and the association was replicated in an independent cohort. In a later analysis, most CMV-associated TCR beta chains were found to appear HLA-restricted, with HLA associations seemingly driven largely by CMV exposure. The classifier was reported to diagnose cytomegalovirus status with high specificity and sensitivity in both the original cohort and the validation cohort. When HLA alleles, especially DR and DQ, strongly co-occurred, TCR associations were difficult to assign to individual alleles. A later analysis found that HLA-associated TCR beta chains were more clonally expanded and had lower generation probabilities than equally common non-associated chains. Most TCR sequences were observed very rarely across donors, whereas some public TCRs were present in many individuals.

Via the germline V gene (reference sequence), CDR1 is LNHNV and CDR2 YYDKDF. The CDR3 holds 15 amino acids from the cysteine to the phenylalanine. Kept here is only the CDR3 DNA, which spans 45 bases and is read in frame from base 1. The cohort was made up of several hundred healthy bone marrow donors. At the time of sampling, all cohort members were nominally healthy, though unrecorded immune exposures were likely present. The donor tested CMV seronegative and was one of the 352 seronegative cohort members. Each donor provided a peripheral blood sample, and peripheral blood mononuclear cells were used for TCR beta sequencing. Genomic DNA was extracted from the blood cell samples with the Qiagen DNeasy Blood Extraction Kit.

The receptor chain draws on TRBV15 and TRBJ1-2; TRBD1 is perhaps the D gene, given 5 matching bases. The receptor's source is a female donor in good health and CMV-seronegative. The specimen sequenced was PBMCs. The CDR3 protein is CATSRDSGAGRGYTF. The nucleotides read TGCGCCACCAGCAGAGATAGTGGAGCAGGGCGCGGCTACACCTTC.